A single T cell receptor (beta chain) is shown here with its context. The data belong to a study of blood T cell repertoires in COVID-19. Turning to the study itself: The samples span acute and convalescent COVID-19 from the United States, Italy and Spain. Sources were T cells, B-cell-depleted T cells, or PBMCs; the material itself was cDNA or gDNA.

Methods used by the authors: Reference gene primers were amplified, and this amplification served to estimate nucleated cell counts. TCRdb's copy holds only in-frame clones and misses some; the assay was immunoSEQ multiplex PCR. V, J and clone size are taken as reported in that table, and D and trimming were inferred from the DNA itself. The data show under 150,000 clones, roughly 87% seen once. V dropped 6 bases and J dropped 1 base, with 9 bases sitting between them. Germline V gene sequence: CDR1 MDHEN, CDR2 SYDVKM. This CDR3 contains 14 residues. The sample consisted of peripheral blood. This TCR came from a man older than 75 with acute or convalescent COVID-19. The V and J genes are TRBV28 and TRBJ2-2, with D possibly matching TRBD1 (5 bases). CDR3 residues: CASSLGQNTGELFF. CDR3 sequence (DNA): TGTGCCAGCAGCCTCGGACAGAACACCGGGGAGCTGTTTTTT.